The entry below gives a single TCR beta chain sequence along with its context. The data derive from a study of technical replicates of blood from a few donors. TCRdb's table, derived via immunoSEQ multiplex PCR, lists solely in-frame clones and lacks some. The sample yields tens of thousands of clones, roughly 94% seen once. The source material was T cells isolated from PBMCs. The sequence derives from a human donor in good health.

The CDR3 bases are TGTGCCAGCACCAACGGGGTTGAAAAACTGTTTTTT. It yields the protein CASTNGVEKLFF. The chain has TRBV6-5 and TRBJ1-4; D gene unclear. V was trimmed by 7 bases and J by 7 bases, leaving 10 bases between them. The CDR3 totals 12 residues. CDR1 MNHEY and CDR2 SVGAGI come from the germline V gene.